This TCR beta chain was documented in a study of OX40 agonist ivuxolimab in advanced cancers. Trimming removed 0 bases from V and 2 bases from J, with 10 bases in between. The CDR3 sequence is 15 residues long. The V gene's germline CDR1 is SGHRS and CDR2 YFSETQ. With respect to this clone: Its matching antigen is unknown.

TCRdb's table, derived via immunoSEQ multiplex PCR, lists solely in-frame clones and lacks some. The sample has 30,000 to 45,000 clones; approximately 86% are singletons. Study findings and constraints: Which antigen the expanded peripheral T cells recognized is unknown.

The chain links TRBV5-1 to TRBJ2-3, with TRBD1 as a possible D gene (6 bases). This clonotype was sampled from an adult with an advanced solid tumor such as melanoma, head and neck, liver or kidney cancer. Here the sequenced sample was CD4+ or CD8+ T cells sorted from blood, taken in a trial of the OX40 agonist ivuxolimab. The CDR3 reads CASSLEGHITDTQYF. In DNA, the CDR3 is TGCGCCAGCAGCTTGGAGGGACACATCACAGATACGCAGTATTTT.